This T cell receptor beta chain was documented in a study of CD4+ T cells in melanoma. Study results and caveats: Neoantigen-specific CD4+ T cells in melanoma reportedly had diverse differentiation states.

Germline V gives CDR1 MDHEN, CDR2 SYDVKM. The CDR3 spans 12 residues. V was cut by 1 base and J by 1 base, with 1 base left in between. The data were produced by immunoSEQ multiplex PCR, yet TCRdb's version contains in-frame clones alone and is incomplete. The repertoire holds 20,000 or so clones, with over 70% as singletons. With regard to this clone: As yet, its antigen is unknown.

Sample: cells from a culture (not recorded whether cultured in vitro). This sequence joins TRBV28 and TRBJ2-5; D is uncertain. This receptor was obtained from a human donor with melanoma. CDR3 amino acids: CASSLSQETQYF. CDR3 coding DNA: TGTGCCAGCAGTTTATCCCAAGAGACCCAGTACTTC.